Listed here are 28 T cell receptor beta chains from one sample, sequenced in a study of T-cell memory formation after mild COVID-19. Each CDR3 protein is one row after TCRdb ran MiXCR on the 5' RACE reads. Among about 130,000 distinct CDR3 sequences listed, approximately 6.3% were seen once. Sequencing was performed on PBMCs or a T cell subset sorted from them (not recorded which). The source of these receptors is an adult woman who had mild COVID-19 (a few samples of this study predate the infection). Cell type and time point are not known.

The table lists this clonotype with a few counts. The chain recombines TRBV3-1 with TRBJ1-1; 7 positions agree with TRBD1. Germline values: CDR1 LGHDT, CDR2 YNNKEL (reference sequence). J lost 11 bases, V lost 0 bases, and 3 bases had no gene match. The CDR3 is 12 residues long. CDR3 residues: CASSQEQGRAFF. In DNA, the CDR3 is TGTGCCAGCAGCCAAGAACAGGGGAGGGCTTTCTTT.

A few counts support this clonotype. DNA for the CDR3: TGTGCCAGCAGCTTTAATCATGAGCAGTTCTTC. Amino acid sequence: CASSFNHEQFF. The chain combines TRBV5-6 with TRBJ2-1; no definite D call. The germline CDR1 and CDR2 sequences are SGHDT and YYEEEE. The CDR3 runs to 11 residues. The V gene lost 2 bases and the J gene lost 8 bases, with 5 bases spanning the gap.

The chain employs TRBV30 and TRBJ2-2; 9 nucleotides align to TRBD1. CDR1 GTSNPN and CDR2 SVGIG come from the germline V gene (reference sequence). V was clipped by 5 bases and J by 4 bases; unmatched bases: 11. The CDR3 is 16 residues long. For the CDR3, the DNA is TGTGCCTGGGCGTCTCCGGGACAGGGAATCACCGGGGAGCTGTTTTTT. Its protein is CAWASPGQGITGELFF.

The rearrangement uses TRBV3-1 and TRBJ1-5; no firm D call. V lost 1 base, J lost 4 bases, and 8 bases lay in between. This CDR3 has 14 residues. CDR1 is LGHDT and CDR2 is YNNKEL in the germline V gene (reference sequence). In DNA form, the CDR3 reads TGTGCCAGCAGCCAAGGCAGGCATAATCAGCCCCAGCATTTT. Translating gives CASSQGRHNQPQHF.

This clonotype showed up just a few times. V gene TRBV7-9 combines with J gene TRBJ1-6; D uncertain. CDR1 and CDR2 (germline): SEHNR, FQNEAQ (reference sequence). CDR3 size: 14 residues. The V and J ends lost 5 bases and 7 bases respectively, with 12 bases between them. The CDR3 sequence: CASSVGLGNSPLHF. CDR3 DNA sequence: TGTGCCAGCAGCGTCGGGCTGGGGAATTCACCCCTCCACTTT.

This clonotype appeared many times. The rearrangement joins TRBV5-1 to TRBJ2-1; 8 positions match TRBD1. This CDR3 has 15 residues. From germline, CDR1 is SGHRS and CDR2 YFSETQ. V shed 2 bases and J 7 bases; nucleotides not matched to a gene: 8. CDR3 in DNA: TGCGCCAGCAGCTTCCGGACAGGGCTACGGAATGAGCAGTTCTTC. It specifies CASSFRTGLRNEQFF. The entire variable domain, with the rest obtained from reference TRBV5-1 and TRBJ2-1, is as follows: KAGVTQTPRYLIKTRGQQVTLSCSPISGHRSVSWYQQTPGQGLQFLFEYFSETQRNKGNFPGRFSGRQFSNSRSEMNVSTLELGDSALYLCASSFRTGLRNEQFFGPGTRLTVL.

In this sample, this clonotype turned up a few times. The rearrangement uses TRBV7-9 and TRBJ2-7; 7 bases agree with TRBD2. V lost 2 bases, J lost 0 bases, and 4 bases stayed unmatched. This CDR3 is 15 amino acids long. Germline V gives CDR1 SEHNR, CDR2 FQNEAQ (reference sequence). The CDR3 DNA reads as TGTGCCAGCAGCTTACGCGGGGGAGTCTCCTACGAGCAGTACTTC. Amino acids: CASSLRGGVSYEQYF.

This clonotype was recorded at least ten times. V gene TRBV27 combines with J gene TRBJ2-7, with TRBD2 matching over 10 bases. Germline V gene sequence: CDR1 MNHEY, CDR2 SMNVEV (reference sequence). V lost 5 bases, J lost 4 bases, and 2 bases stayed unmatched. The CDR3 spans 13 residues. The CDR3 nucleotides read TGTGCCAGCAGTCTAGCGGGAGTGTACGAGCAGTACTTC. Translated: CASSLAGVYEQYF.

DNA for the CDR3: TGCAGTGCTAGTACGGGACACCCAAAAGGCCTCGATAGCAATCAGCCCCAGCATTTT. This translates into CSASTGHPKGLDSNQPQHF. The chain joins TRBV20-1 to TRBJ1-5; D might be TRBD1 (6 bases). Trimming cost V 3 bases and J 0 bases, with 24 bases left between them. Germline loops: CDR1 DFQATT, CDR2 SNEGSKA (reference sequence). The CDR3 consists of 19 residues.

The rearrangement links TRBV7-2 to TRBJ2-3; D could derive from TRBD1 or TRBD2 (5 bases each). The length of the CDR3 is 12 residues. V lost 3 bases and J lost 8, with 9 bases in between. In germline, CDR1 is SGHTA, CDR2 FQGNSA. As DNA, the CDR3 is TGTGCCAGCAGCTTCGGGACCCTTACGCAGTATTTT. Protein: CASSFGTLTQYF.

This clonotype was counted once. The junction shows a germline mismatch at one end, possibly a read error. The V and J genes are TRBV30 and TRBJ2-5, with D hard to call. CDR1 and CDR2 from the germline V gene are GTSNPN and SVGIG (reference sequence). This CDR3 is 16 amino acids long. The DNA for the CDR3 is TGTGCCTGGAGTGTAACTGTCGTCAGGAATCGAGAGACACAGTACTTC. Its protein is CAWSVTVVRNRETQYF.

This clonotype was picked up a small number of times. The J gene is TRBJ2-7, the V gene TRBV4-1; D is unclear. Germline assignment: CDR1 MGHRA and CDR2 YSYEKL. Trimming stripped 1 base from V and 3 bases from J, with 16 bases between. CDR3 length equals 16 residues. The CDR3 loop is CASSQGPGSSYYEQYF. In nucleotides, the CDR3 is TGCGCCAGCAGCCAAGGCCCAGGTTCATCTTACTACGAGCAGTACTTC.

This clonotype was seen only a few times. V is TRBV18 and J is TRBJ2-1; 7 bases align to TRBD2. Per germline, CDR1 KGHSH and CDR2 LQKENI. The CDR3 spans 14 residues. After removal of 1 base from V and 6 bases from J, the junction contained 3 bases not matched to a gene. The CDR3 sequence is CASSPRTGGNEQFF. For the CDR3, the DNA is TGTGCCAGCTCACCACGCACGGGGGGCAATGAGCAGTTCTTC.

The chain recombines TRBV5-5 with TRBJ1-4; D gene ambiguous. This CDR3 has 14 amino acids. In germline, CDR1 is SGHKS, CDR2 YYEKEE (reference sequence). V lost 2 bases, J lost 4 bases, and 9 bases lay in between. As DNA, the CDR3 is TGTGCCAGCAGCTTCAGCTGGGGTAATGAAAAACTGTTTTTT. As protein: CASSFSWGNEKLFF.

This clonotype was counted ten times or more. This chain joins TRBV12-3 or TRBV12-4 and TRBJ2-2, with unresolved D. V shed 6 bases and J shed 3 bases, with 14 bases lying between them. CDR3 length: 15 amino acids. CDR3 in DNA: TGTGCCAGCAGCATCAGTAGGAGTTACACCGGGGAGCTGTTTTTT. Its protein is CASSISRSYTGELFF.

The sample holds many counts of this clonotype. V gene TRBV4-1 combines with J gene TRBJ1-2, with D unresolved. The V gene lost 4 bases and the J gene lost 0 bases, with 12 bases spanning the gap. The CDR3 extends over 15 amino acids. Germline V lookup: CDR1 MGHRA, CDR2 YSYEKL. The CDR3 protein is CASSRDGRTNYGYTF. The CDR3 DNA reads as TGCGCCAGCAGCCGAGACGGGCGTACTAACTATGGCTACACCTTC.

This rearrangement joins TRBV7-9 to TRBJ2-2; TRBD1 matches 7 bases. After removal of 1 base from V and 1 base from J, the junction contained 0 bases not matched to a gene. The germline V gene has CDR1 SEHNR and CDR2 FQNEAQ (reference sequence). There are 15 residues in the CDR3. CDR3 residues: CASSLGDRNTGELFF. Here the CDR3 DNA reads TGTGCCAGCAGCTTAGGGGACAGGAACACCGGGGAGCTGTTTTTT.

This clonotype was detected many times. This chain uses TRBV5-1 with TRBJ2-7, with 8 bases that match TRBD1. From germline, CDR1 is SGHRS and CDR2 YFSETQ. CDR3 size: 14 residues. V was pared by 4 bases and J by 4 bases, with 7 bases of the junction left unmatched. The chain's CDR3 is CASSISGQGYEQYF. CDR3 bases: TGCGCCAGCAGCATCTCCGGACAGGGTTACGAGCAGTACTTC.

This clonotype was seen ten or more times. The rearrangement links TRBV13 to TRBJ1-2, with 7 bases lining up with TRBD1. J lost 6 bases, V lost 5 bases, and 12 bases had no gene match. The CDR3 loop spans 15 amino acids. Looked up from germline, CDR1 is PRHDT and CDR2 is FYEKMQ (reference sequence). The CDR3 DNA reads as TGTGCCAGCAGCCGGGACAGCCGACGCCTCGATGGCTACACCTTC. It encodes CASSRDSRRLDGYTF.

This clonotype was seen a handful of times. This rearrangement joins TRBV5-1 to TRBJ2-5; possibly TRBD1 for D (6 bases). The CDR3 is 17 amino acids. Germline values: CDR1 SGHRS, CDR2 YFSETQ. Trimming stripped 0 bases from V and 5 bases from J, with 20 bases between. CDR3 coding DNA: TGCGCCAGCAGCTTGGGTATGACCTCAGGGGTTCGTGAGACCCAGTACTTC. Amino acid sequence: CASSLGMTSGVRETQYF.

CDR3: CSPLAGGQYF. CDR3 sequence (DNA): TGCAGCCCCCTGGCCGGAGGGCAGTACTTC. This sequence joins TRBV29-1 and TRBJ2-7; D perhaps matches TRBD2 (5 bases). Germline V gene data show CDR1 as SQVTM and CDR2 as ANQGSEA. The CDR3 runs 10 residues. The ends were cut back, 8 bases at V and 9 bases at J, with 14 bases in the middle.

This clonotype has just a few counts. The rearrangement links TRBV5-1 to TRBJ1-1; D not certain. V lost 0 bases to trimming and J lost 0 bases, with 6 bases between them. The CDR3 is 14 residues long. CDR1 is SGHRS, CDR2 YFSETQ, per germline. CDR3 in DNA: TGCGCCAGCAGCTTGGCGGCAGTGAACACTGAAGCTTTCTTT. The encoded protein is CASSLAAVNTEAFF. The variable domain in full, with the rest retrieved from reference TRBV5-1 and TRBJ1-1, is KAGVTQTPRYLIKTRGQQVTLSCSPISGHRSVSWYQQTPGQGLQFLFEYFSETQRNKGNFPGRFSGRQFSNSRSEMNVSTLELGDSALYLCASSLAAVNTEAFFGQGTRLTVV.

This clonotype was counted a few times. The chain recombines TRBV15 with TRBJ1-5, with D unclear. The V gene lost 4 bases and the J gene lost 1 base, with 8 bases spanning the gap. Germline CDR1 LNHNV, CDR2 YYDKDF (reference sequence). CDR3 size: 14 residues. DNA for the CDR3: TGTGCCACCAGCATGGTTACGAGCAATCAGCCCCAGCATTTT. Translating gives CATSMVTSNQPQHF. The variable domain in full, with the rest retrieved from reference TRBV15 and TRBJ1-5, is DAMVIQNPRYQVTQFGKPVTLSCSQTLNHNVMYWYQQKSSQAPKLLFHYYDKDFNNEADTPDNFQSRRPNTSFCFLDIRSPGLGDTAMYLCATSMVTSNQPQHFGDGTRLSIL.

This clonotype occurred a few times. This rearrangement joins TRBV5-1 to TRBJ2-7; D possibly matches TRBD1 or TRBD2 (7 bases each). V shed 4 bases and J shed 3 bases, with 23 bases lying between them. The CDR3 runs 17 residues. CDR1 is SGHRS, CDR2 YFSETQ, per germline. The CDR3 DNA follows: TGCGCCAGCAGCCCGGGGGAGGGGGCCCAACCACTCTACGAGCAGTACTTC. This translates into CASSPGEGAQPLYEQYF.

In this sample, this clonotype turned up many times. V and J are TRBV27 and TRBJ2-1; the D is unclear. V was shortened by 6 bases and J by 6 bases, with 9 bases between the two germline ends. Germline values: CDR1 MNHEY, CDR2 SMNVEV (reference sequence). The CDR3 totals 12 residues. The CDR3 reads CASSRNSNEQFF. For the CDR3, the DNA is TGTGCCAGCAGCCGAAATAGCAATGAGCAGTTCTTC.

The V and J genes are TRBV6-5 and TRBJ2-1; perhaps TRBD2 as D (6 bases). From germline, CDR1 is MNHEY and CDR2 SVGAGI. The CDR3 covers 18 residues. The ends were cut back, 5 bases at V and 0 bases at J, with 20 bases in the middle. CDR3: CASSTRLSGPSSYNEQFF. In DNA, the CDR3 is TGTGCCAGCAGTACCCGGCTTAGCGGACCCAGCTCCTACAATGAGCAGTTCTTC.

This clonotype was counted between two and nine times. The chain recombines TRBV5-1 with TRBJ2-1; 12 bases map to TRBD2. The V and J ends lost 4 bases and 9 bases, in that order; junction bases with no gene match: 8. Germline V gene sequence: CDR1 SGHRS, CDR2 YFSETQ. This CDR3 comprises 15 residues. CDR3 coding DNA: TGCGCCAGCAGCCCTCTAGCGGGGGGGCCTAGTGAGCAGTTCTTC. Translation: CASSPLAGGPSEQFF. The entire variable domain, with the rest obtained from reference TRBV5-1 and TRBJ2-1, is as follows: KAGVTQTPRYLIKTRGQQVTLSCSPISGHRSVSWYQQTPGQGLQFLFEYFSETQRNKGNFPGRFSGRQFSNSRSEMNVSTLELGDSALYLCASSPLAGGPSEQFFGPGTRLTVL.

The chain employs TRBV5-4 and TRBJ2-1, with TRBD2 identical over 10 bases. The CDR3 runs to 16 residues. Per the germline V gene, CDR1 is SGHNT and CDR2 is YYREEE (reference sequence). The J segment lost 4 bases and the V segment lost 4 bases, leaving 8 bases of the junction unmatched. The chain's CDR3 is CASSTRTSGSYNEQFF. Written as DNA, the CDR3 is TGTGCCAGCAGCACCCGGACTAGCGGTTCGTACAATGAGCAGTTCTTC.